This T cell receptor beta chain was found in a study of post-analysis software for immune sequencing data. Overall study: The courses of disease that were included comprised relapsing-remitting, secondary progressive and progressive-relapsing multiple sclerosis. Study results and caveats: Pronounced co-clustering by F measure was evident among identically batched samples. Compared with controls, patients had more of about 5 TRBV segments, including TRBV5-6, TRBV5-1 and TRBV20-1. Significantly lower normalized Chao1 diversity was seen in multiple sclerosis patients than in controls.

Germline values: CDR1 DFQATT, CDR2 SNEGSKA (reference sequence). Losses at the gene ends were 3 bases for V and 5 bases for J; bases not matched to a gene: 10. This CDR3 contains 15 residues. Unique molecular identifiers had been added to the TCR beta cDNA libraries. Yield was around 500,000 cDNA molecules from about 0.94 to 9.7 million T cells. MiXCR was run by TCRdb on the PCR reads, yielding one entry per CDR3 protein. The sample lists 430,000 or so distinct CDR3 sequences; 35% to 45% were seen once. This clonotype was seen repeatedly, ten times or more. As yet, its antigen is unknown. The source material was blood. The source is a girl between 2 and 10 years old with multiple sclerosis. The chain employs TRBV20-1 and TRBJ2-5; 9 bases are shared with TRBD1. The CDR3 loop reads CSARAWDRDGETQYF. DNA of the CDR3: TGCAGTGCTAGGGCCTGGGACAGGGATGGGGAGACCCAGTACTTC.